The 32 T cell receptor beta chains given below trace back to one sample, sequenced in a study of T cells after yellow fever vaccination. TCRdb reprocessed the 5' RACE reads with MiXCR, giving one entry per CDR3 protein. The sample carries about 130,000 distinct CDR3 sequences, more than 6.5% recorded once. The sequenced sample was CD4+ T cells sorted from PBMCs, obtained approximately 11 days after the first yellow fever vaccination. All receptors come from a man younger than 35 who received the YFV17D yellow fever vaccine.

This clonotype was counted at least ten times. The chain carries TRBV5-1 and TRBJ2-7; D is unclear. Trimming stripped 0 bases from V and 1 base from J, with 5 bases between. The germline V gene encodes CDR1 SGHRS and CDR2 YFSETQ. The CDR3 is 13 residues long. CDR3 DNA sequence: TGCGCCAGCAGCTTGGGTATTTCCTACGAGCAGTACTTC. This sequence encodes CASSLGISYEQYF.

This clonotype was recorded many times. The V and J genes are TRBV12-3 or TRBV12-4 and TRBJ2-5; D not certain. CDR3 length equals 12 residues. Trimming removed 2 bases at V and 5 bases at J, with 6 bases between. Here the CDR3 DNA reads TGTGCCAGCAGTTTACGGGTGGAGACCCAGTACTTC. This sequence encodes CASSLRVETQYF.

This clonotype has ten or more counts. The chain uses TRBV10-2 and TRBJ2-7; 10 bases line up with TRBD1. Germline V gene data show CDR1 as WSHSY and CDR2 as SAAADI. V was clipped by 10 bases and J by 3 bases; unmatched bases: 12. This CDR3 has 15 residues. The CDR3 DNA sequence: TGCGCCACCCTCGATTTGGGACAGGGGAGCTACGAGCAGTACTTC. It codes for CATLDLGQGSYEQYF.

This clonotype came up many times. CDR3 DNA sequence: TGTGCCAGCAGTTACCCCAAAAACTCTGGGGCCAACGTCCTGACTTTC. This gives the protein CASSYPKNSGANVLTF. This chain joins TRBV6-2 or TRBV6-3 and TRBJ2-6; D not certain. The CDR3 has 16 residues. Trimming shortened V by 2 bases and J by 0 bases, and 8 bases separated the two germline ends. Germline values: CDR1 MNHEY, CDR2 SVGEGT.

With regard to this clonotype: This sequence may be a read error, since a much larger clone differs from it by one base. This chain connects TRBV29-1 to TRBJ2-3, with 14 bases fitting TRBD2. The CDR3 consists of 17 residues. Germline-derived CDR1 and CDR2 are SQVTM and ANQGSEA. J lost 5 bases, V lost 7 bases, and 14 bases had no gene match. CDR3 residues: CSDPTTQTSGGGDTQYF. CDR3 nucleotides: TGCAGCGATCCCACCACTCAGACTAGCGGGGGGGGAGATACGCAGTATTTT.

This clonotype occurred many times. The chain recombines TRBV28 with TRBJ1-4; D is uncertain. Per the germline V gene, CDR1 is MDHEN and CDR2 is SYDVKM. V lost 8 bases and J lost 5, with 6 bases in between. The CDR3 runs to 11 residues. The DNA for the CDR3 is TGTGCCAGCGGGAACAATGAAAAACTGTTTTTT. Encoded protein: CASGNNEKLFF.

This clonotype was found many times. The chain couples TRBV10-2 to TRBJ1-5, with no clear D. The CDR3 sequence is 12 residues long. The V gene lost 1 base and the J gene lost 5 bases, with 3 bases spanning the gap. Germline V gene sequence: CDR1 WSHSY, CDR2 SAAADI. CDR3 sequence (DNA): TGCGCCAGCAGTGAGTTTGATCAGCCCCAGCATTTT. Translating it yields CASSEFDQPQHF.

The J gene is TRBJ1-4, the V gene TRBV9; D gene ambiguous. The CDR3 is 16 residues long. CDR1 is SGDLS, CDR2 YYNGEE, per germline. With 3 bases removed from V and 2 bases from J, the gap between germline ends came to 14 bases. This CDR3 reads CASSGKAEGTNEKLFF. The CDR3 nucleotides are TGTGCCAGCAGCGGGAAGGCCGAGGGTACTAATGAAAAACTGTTTTTT.

Many counts were recorded for this clonotype. Here the CDR3 DNA reads TGTGCCAGCAGCCCCATTGACACGTCCTACGAGCAGTACGTC. The encoded protein is CASSPIDTSYEQYV. The J gene is TRBJ2-7, the V gene TRBV6-2 or TRBV6-3, with unresolved D. V dropped 6 bases and J dropped 1 base, with 13 bases sitting between them. Germline V gene data show CDR1 as MNHEY and CDR2 as SVGEGT. CDR3 length: 14 residues.

This clonotype was seen ten or more times. V is TRBV4-1 and J is TRBJ2-7, with D possibly being TRBD1 (6 bases). The germline V and J ends were trimmed by 4 bases and 5 bases, with 15 bases remaining between them. Germline assignment: CDR1 MGHRA and CDR2 YSYEKL. The CDR3 loop spans 14 amino acids. The chain's CDR3 is CASSRGHREHEQYF. CDR3 bases: TGCGCCAGCAGCCGGGGACATCGTGAGCACGAGCAGTACTTC.

This clonotype showed up many times. This chain joins TRBV20-1 and TRBJ2-3; 10 bases match TRBD2. The germline gives CDR1 DFQATT, CDR2 SNEGSKA (reference sequence). The CDR3 sequence is 16 residues long. V shed 5 bases and J 2 bases; nucleotides not matched to a gene: 10. CDR3 coding DNA: TGCAGTGCTCCCGGGCCTAGCGGGGGTGTCACAGATACGCAGTATTTT. This encodes CSAPGPSGGVTDTQYF.

On this clonotype itself: A much larger clone lies one base from this, so it may be a read error. V and J are TRBV9 and TRBJ1-6; D might be TRBD1 (5 bases). V lost 0 bases, J lost 5 bases, and 9 bases lay in between. This CDR3 contains 15 residues. Germline CDR1 reads SGDLS; CDR2 reads YYNGEE. The CDR3 reads CASSVGGDHNSPLHF. CDR3 in DNA: TGTGCCAGCAGCGTAGGTGGGGACCATAATTCACCCCTCCACTTT.

This clonotype was picked up many times. The chain links TRBV12-3 or TRBV12-4 to TRBJ2-3; TRBD1 is a possible D gene (6 bases). Trimming left V 6 bases short and J 6 bases short, with 10 bases between. The CDR3 has 12 residues. DNA of the CDR3: TGTGCCAGCAGCCGACAGGAGGATACGCAGTATTTT. This codes for CASSRQEDTQYF.

A remark on this clonotype: A much larger clone lies a single base off, so this may be a read error. The chain is built from TRBV29-1 and TRBJ2-3, with a weak D call TRBD1 (6 bases). The CDR3 totals 12 residues. Germline CDR1 SQVTM, CDR2 ANQGSEA. Trimming pared 6 bases from V and 8 bases from J, leaving 15 bases between. CDR3 nucleotides: TGCAGCGTCGCAGGGGCCGCAGGTACGCAGTATTTT. Protein: CSVAGAAGTQYF.

This clonotype was seen repeatedly, ten times or more. The chain carries TRBV9 and TRBJ1-2; D may be TRBD1 (6 bases). CDR1 is SGDLS, CDR2 YYNGEE, per germline. Trimming left V 0 bases short and J 5 bases short, with 11 bases between. The CDR3 is made up of 14 amino acids. CDR3 loop: CASSVEDRPYGYTF. The DNA of the CDR3 is TGTGCCAGCAGCGTAGAGGACAGACCATATGGCTACACCTTC.

This clonotype was picked up many times. The chain carries TRBV19 and TRBJ2-2, with a possible D match to TRBD1 (5 bases). CDR1 and CDR2 from the germline V gene are LNHDA and SQIVND (reference sequence). The CDR3 length is 16 residues. Trimming cost V 3 bases and J 4 bases, with 15 bases left between them. CDR3 loop: CASSMGRTWGTGELFF. The CDR3 region has the DNA TGTGCCAGTAGTATGGGGCGGACCTGGGGCACCGGGGAGCTGTTTTTT. Full variable domain (missing parts from reference TRBV19 and TRBJ2-2): DGGITQSPKYLFRKEGQNVTLSCEQNLNHDAMYWYRQDPGQGLRLIYYSQIVNDFQKGDIAEGYSVSREKKESFPLTVTSAQKNPTAFYLCASSMGRTWGTGELFFGEGSRLTVL.

This clonotype was observed at least ten times. The V gene is TRBV10-3, the J gene TRBJ1-2; D is unresolved. This CDR3 is 13 amino acids long. V lost 3 bases and J lost 8, with 13 bases in between. Germline CDR1 is ENHRY and CDR2 is SYGVKD. CDR3: CAISDQNLEGYTF. CDR3 nucleotide sequence: TGTGCCATCAGTGATCAAAACCTGGAGGGCTACACCTTC.

In its sample, this clonotype was seen many times. V and J are TRBV6-5 and TRBJ2-3; D call uncertain. The V end was cut by 0 bases, the J end by 7 bases, with 2 bases between. The CDR3 sequence is 11 residues long. CDR1 is MNHEY and CDR2 is SVGAGI in the germline V gene. The CDR3 reads CASSYSHTQYF. CDR3 DNA: TGTGCCAGCAGTTACTCTCATACGCAGTATTTT.

This clonotype was recorded at least ten times. This sequence joins TRBV6-2 or TRBV6-3 and TRBJ1-1; D ambiguous. In germline, CDR1 is MNHEY, CDR2 SVGEGT. This CDR3 region has 14 residues. The germline V and J ends were trimmed by 4 bases and 1 base, with 10 bases remaining between them. CDR3 sequence: CASSSPGPNTEAFF. Here the CDR3 DNA reads TGTGCCAGCAGTTCTCCGGGTCCGAACACTGAAGCTTTCTTT.

This clonotype appeared many times. The chain couples TRBV5-8 to TRBJ1-1; weak D call: TRBD1 (6 bases). The germline V gene has CDR1 SGHTS and CDR2 YDEGEE. Trimming shortened V by 4 bases and J by 5 bases, and 18 bases separated the two germline ends. The CDR3 has 15 amino acids. CDR3: CASSPQGLIGTEAFF. In DNA form, the CDR3 reads TGTGCCAGCAGCCCACAGGGTCTGATTGGGACTGAAGCTTTCTTT.

This clonotype was observed at least ten times. This chain links TRBV15 with TRBJ1-1, with TRBD1 matching 7 bases. In germline, CDR1 is LNHNV, CDR2 YYDKDF (reference sequence). The CDR3 runs 14 residues. V trimming: 4 bases; J trimming: 1 base; junction bases outside the gene matches: 3. DNA for the CDR3: TGTGCCACCAGCATGGACAGGACGAACACTGAAGCTTTCTTT. Its protein product is CATSMDRTNTEAFF. Drawing the rest from reference TRBV15 and TRBJ1-1, the complete variable domain is DAMVIQNPRYQVTQFGKPVTLSCSQTLNHNVMYWYQQKSSQAPKLLFHYYDKDFNNEADTPDNFQSRRPNTSFCFLDIRSPGLGDTAMYLCATSMDRTNTEAFFGQGTRLTVV.

This clonotype was seen at least ten times. The chain joins TRBV20-1 to TRBJ2-1; maybe TRBD2 (6 bases). Germline V gene sequence: CDR1 DFQATT, CDR2 SNEGSKA (reference sequence). With 8 bases removed from V and 0 bases from J, the gap between germline ends came to 14 bases. The CDR3 is made up of 14 amino acids. The CDR3 nucleotides are TGCAGTAGGCTGCGGGGAAGCTCCTACAATGAGCAGTTCTTC. This sequence encodes CSRLRGSSYNEQFF.

As concerns this clonotype: Since a much larger clone is just one base distant, this may be a read error. As DNA, the CDR3 is TGTGCCAGCAGCCAAGGAGTCAGTGGCCACGAGCAGTACTTC. It encodes CASSQGVSGHEQYF. The chain uses TRBV3-1 and TRBJ2-7; D is uncertain. Between the trimmed V and J ends, which lost 1 base and 5 bases, there was a span of 12 bases. The length of the CDR3 is 14 residues. Germline CDR1 and CDR2: LGHDT and YNNKEL (reference sequence).

This clonotype was picked up a small number of times. This sequence joins TRBV5-4 and TRBJ2-1, with a weak D call TRBD2 (6 bases). Trimming left V 0 bases short and J 4 bases short, with 11 bases between. This CDR3 spans 15 amino acids. Looked up from germline, CDR1 is SGHNT and CDR2 is YYREEE (reference sequence). The CDR3 nucleotides read TGTGCCAGCAGCTTGGGCGGGACTCATTACAATGAGCAGTTCTTC. Amino acid sequence: CASSLGGTHYNEQFF.

This clonotype was found many times. The chain's CDR3 is CASSPYLGRGGVETQYF. The CDR3 DNA is TGTGCCAGCAGCCCTTACCTGGGGCGGGGGGGCGTAGAGACCCAGTACTTC. The J gene is TRBJ2-5, the V gene TRBV7-9, with TRBD2 matching 9 bases. V shed 5 bases, J shed 4 bases, and the junction held 14 bases outside the gene matches. The length of the CDR3 is 17 residues. In germline, CDR1 is SEHNR, CDR2 FQNEAQ (reference sequence).

This clonotype showed up many times. V gene TRBV7-9 combines with J gene TRBJ2-1; no clear D. The CDR3 contains 13 residues. Germline values: CDR1 SEHNR, CDR2 FQNEAQ (reference sequence). The V end was cut by 3 bases, the J end by 6 bases, with 9 bases between. CDR3 DNA: TGTGCCAGCAGCTTCGTACCTCTCAATGAGCAGTTCTTC. Protein: CASSFVPLNEQFF.

This clonotype showed up many times. The chain recombines TRBV5-5 with TRBJ1-2, with D unclear. Per germline, CDR1 SGHKS and CDR2 YYEKEE (reference sequence). This CDR3 contains 15 residues. The germline V and J ends were trimmed by 0 bases and 0 bases, with 9 bases remaining between them. CDR3 sequence: CASSLVGFANYGYTF. For the CDR3, the DNA is TGTGCCAGCAGCTTGGTGGGGTTCGCTAACTATGGCTACACCTTC.

A word on this clonotype: This may be a read error: a much more frequent sequence differs by one nucleotide. This chain uses TRBV5-1 with TRBJ1-2; D might be TRBD1 (6 bases). The CDR3 is made up of 13 amino acids. Germline CDR1 and CDR2: SGHRS and YFSETQ. Here the CDR3 reads CPSSRGPGYGYTF. DNA for the CDR3: TGCCCCAGCAGCAGGGGCCCTGGCTATGGCTACACCTTC.

This clonotype was counted a few times. The chain joins TRBV28 to TRBJ2-1; D unclear. This CDR3 is 11 amino acids long. Trimming shortened V by 8 bases and J by 9 bases, and 11 bases separated the two germline ends. Germline CDR1 is MDHEN and CDR2 is SYDVKM. CDR3 protein: CASEERAEQFF. The CDR3 bases are TGTGCCAGCGAGGAGCGCGCTGAGCAGTTCTTC.

In this sample, this clonotype turned up a few times. The chain joins TRBV24-1 to TRBJ2-5; TRBD2 matches at 14 bases. Trimming cost V 3 bases and J 5 bases; bases outside gene matches: 13. Germline-derived CDR1 and CDR2 are KGHDR and SFDVKD. The CDR3 contains 19 residues. For the CDR3, the DNA is TGTGCCACCAGTGATCCCGGGACTAGCGGGGGTCAACTACCCGAGACCCAGTACTTC. It yields the protein CATSDPGTSGGQLPETQYF.

This clonotype was detected many times. The chain carries TRBV7-3 and TRBJ2-1, with D possibly matching TRBD2 (6 bases). Trimming took 4 bases from V and 9 from J, leaving 19 bases between them. The CDR3 has 15 amino acids. The germline CDR1 and CDR2 sequences are SGHTA and FQGTGA. The CDR3 sequence is CASSSKGSKGGEQFF. CDR3 in DNA: TGTGCCAGCAGCTCAAAAGGATCGAAGGGAGGTGAGCAGTTCTTC.

V usage is TRBV7-2 and J usage is TRBJ2-1, with D perhaps TRBD1 or TRBD2 (6 bases each). Germline V gene sequence: CDR1 SGHTA, CDR2 FQGNSA. CDR3 length: 16 amino acids. V lost 1 base, J lost 4 bases, and 14 bases lay in between. The CDR3 region is CASSLVGGAIYNEQFF. For the CDR3, the DNA is TGTGCCAGCAGCTTAGTGGGGGGCGCGATTTACAATGAGCAGTTCTTC.